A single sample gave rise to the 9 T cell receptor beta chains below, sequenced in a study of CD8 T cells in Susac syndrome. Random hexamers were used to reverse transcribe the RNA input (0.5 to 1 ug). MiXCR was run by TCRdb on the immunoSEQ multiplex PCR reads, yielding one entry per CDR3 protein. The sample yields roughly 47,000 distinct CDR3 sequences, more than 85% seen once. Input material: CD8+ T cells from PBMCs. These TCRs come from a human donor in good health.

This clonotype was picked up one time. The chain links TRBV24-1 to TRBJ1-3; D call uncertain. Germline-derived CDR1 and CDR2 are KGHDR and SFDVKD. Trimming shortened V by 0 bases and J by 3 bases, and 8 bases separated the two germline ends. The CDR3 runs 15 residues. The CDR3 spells CATSDLSGFGNTIYF. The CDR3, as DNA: TGTGCCACCAGTGATTTGTCGGGTTTTGGAAACACCATATATTTT.

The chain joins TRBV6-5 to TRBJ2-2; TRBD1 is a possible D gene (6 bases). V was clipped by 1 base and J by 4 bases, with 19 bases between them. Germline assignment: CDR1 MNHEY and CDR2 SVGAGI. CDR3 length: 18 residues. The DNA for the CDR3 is TGTGCCAGCAGTTACTTAGGAGCTACGACAGGCACCACCGGGGAGCTGTTTTTT. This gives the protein CASSYLGATTGTTGELFF.

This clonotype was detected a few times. The CDR3 coding sequence is TGTGCCAGCAGCTCGACGTCGTACAATGAGCAGTTCTTC. Protein: CASSSTSYNEQFF. The chain combines TRBV7-8 with TRBJ2-1; D unresolved. Germline-derived CDR1 and CDR2 are SGHVS and FQNEAQ. This CDR3 is 13 amino acids long. Trimming stripped 4 bases from V and 4 bases from J, with 8 bases between.

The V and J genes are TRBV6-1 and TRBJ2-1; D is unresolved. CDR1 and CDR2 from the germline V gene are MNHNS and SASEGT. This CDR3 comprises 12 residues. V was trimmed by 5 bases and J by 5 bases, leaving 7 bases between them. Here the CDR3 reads CASSRPNNEQFF. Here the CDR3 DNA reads TGTGCCAGCAGTAGGCCAAACAATGAGCAGTTCTTC.

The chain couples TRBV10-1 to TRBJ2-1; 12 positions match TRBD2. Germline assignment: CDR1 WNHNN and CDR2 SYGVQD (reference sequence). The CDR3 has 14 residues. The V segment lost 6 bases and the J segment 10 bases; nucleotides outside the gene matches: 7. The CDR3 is CASSSGLAGGEQFF. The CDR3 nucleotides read TGCGCCAGCAGCTCGGGACTAGCGGGTGGCGAGCAGTTCTTC.

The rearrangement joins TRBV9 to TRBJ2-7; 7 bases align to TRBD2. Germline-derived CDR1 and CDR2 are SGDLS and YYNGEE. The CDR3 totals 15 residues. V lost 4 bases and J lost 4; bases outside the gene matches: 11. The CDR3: CASSYGGETLYEQYF. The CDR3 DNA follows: TGTGCCAGCAGCTATGGGGGGGAGACACTTTACGAGCAGTACTTC.

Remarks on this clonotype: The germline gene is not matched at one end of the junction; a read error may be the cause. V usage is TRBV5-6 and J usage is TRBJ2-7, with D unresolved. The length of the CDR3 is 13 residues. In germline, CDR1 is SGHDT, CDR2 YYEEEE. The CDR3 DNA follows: TGTGCCAGCACCTTGGGCCCATACTACGAGCAGTACTTC. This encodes CASTLGPYYEQYF.

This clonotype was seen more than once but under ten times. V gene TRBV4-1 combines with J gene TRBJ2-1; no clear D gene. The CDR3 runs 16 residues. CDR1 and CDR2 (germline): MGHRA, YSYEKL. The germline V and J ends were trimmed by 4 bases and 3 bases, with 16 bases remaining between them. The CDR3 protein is CASSPEPLTLYNEQFF. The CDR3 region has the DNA TGCGCCAGCAGCCCCGAACCACTCACACTCTACAATGAGCAGTTCTTC.

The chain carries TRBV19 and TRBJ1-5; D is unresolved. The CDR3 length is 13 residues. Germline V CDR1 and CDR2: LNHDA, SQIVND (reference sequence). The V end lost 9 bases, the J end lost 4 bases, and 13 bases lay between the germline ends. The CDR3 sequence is CASDRGLNQPQHF. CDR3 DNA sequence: TGTGCCAGCGACCGGGGTCTAAATCAGCCCCAGCATTTT.